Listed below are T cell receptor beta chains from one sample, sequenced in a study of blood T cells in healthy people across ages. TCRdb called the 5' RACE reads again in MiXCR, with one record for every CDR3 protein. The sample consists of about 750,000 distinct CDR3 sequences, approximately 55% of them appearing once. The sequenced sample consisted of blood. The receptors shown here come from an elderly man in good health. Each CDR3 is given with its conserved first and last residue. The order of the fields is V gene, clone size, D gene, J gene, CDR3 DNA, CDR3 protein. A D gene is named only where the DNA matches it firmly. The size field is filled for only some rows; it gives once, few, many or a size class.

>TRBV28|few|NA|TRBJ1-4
TGTGCCGAAGCGGGCCAGGGCGATGAAAAACTGTTTTTT
CAEAGQGDEKLFF
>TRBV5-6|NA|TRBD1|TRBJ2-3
TGTGCCAGCAGCTACGACCGGGACAGGGGGGCAGATACGCAGTATTTT
CASSYDRDRGADTQYF
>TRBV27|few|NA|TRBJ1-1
TGTGCCAGCAGTTACCTCGGAGGAAGGGCGAATGAAGCTTTCTTT
CASSYLGGRANEAFF
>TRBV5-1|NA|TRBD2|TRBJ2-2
TGCGCCAGCAGGCGGACTAGCGGGGGATCGTACACCGGGGAGCTGTTTTTT
CASRRTSGGSYTGELFF
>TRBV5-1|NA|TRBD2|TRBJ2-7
TGCGCCAGCAGCTACGGGACTAGCGGGAACGAGCAGTACTTC
CASSYGTSGNEQYF
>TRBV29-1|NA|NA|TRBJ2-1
TGCAGCGTGAGGCTACGGGCGAATGAGCAGTTCTTC
CSVRLRANEQFF
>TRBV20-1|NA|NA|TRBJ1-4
TGCAGTGCTAGAGATCGGGTAGGGACTAATGAAAAACTGTTTTTT
CSARDRVGTNEKLFF
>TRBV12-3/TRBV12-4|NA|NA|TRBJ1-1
TGTGCCAGCAGTGGGACGGTCACTGAAGCTTTCTTT
CASSGTVTEAFF
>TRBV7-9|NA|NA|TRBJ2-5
TGTGCCAGCAGCCCCCGAGGGGGGCCAGAGCCGACCCAGTACTTC
CASSPRGGPEPTQYF
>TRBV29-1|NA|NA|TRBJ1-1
TGCAGCGCTGGGGCAGCCCCGGCGAAAACTGAAGCTTTCTTT
CSAGAAPAKTEAFF